The 8 T cell receptor beta chains given below trace back to one sample, sequenced in a study of Ad26.COV2.S vaccination and SARS-CoV-2 variants. Treatment here: roughly 20 received Ad26.COV2.S at low or high dose, single or two shots; about 5 received placebo; per-sample allocation not given. Vaccine and placebo recipients were sampled on day 63 after the first injection. Profiled with immunoSEQ multiplex PCR; TCRdb holds only in-frame clones, not every one. This table has 400,000 to 450,000 clones, approximately 90% appearing once. The specimen was peripheral blood, collected in a trial of Ad26.COV2.S vaccine versus placebo. The receptors here all came from a person between 18 and 65 years old who received the Ad26.COV2.S COVID-19 vaccine or a placebo.

The sample holds one count of this clone. The chain combines TRBV7-9 with TRBJ2-7, with D possibly called TRBD1 or TRBD2 (5 bases each). This CDR3 comprises 16 residues. Germline assignment: CDR1 SEHNR and CDR2 FQNEAQ (reference sequence). Trimming left V 2 bases short and J 5 bases short, with 19 bases between. The CDR3 here is CASSLLELPSGHEQYF. The DNA for the CDR3 is TGTGCCAGCAGCTTACTGGAACTACCCTCGGGGCACGAGCAGTACTTC.

The CDR3 DNA reads as TGTGCCAGCAGCTCTAGGGGGACCGGGGAGCTGTTTTTT. Protein sequence: CASSSRGTGELFF. This chain joins TRBV6-5 and TRBJ2-2; D is possibly TRBD1 (6 bases). The V end lost 6 bases, the J end lost 5 bases, and 10 bases lay between the germline ends. CDR3 length: 13 residues. Germline CDR1 and CDR2: MNHEY and SVGAGI.

The rearrangement links TRBV4-1 to TRBJ2-5; D gene ambiguous. Germline V gene lookup returns CDR1 MGHRA and CDR2 YSYEKL. The CDR3 consists of 14 residues. Trimming took 0 bases from V and 5 from J, leaving 10 bases between them. CDR3: CASSQETMLETQYF. The CDR3 DNA is TGCGCCAGCAGCCAAGAAACAATGCTGGAGACCCAGTACTTC.

V and J are TRBV7-8 and TRBJ2-7, with D possibly being TRBD1 or TRBD2 (5 bases each). The germline V gene has CDR1 SGHVS and CDR2 FQNEAQ. V was trimmed by 7 bases and J by 3 bases, leaving 19 bases between them. The CDR3 contains 15 residues. For the CDR3, the DNA is TGTGCCAGCACTCAGGGAGTTGGGTCGGGCTACGAGCAGTACTTC. Its translation is CASTQGVGSGYEQYF.

The chain recombines TRBV29-1 with TRBJ2-7; 8 bases agree with TRBD2. The CDR3 sequence is 14 residues long. Germline lookup yields CDR1 SQVTM and CDR2 ANQGSEA. V trimming: 3 bases; J trimming: 4 bases; junction bases outside the gene matches: 8. CDR3 coding DNA: TGCAGCGTTGAGGAGACTAGCGACACTTACGAGCAGTACTTC. Encoded protein: CSVEETSDTYEQYF.

The rearrangement uses TRBV6-5 and TRBJ2-7; weak D call: TRBD2 (5 bases). This CDR3 region has 14 residues. Trimming removed 5 bases from V and 3 bases from J, with 14 bases in between. Germline lookup yields CDR1 MNHEY and CDR2 SVGAGI. DNA for the CDR3: TGTGCCAGCAGTAGAAGGGAGAGAAACTACGAGCAGTACTTC. Its protein product is CASSRRERNYEQYF.

The V gene is TRBV5-6, the J gene TRBJ1-1; possibly TRBD1 for D (5 bases). CDR1 is SGHDT, CDR2 YYEEEE, per germline. The CDR3 consists of 17 residues. The V end was cut by 1 base, the J end by 2 bases, with 18 bases between. For the CDR3, the DNA is TGTGCCAGCAGCTTGTATCTAGATCGGGGCCCAAACACTGAAGCTTTCTTT. This sequence encodes CASSLYLDRGPNTEAFF.

V gene TRBV28 combines with J gene TRBJ2-3, with TRBD2 matching 12 bases. The CDR3 runs to 15 residues. The junction had 6 bases not matched to a gene; V was cut back by 6 bases and J by 5 bases. Per germline, CDR1 MDHEN and CDR2 SYDVKM. The CDR3 nucleotides read TGTGCCAGCAGAACGCCGGGACTAGCGGGAGATACGCAGTATTTT. It yields the protein CASRTPGLAGDTQYF.